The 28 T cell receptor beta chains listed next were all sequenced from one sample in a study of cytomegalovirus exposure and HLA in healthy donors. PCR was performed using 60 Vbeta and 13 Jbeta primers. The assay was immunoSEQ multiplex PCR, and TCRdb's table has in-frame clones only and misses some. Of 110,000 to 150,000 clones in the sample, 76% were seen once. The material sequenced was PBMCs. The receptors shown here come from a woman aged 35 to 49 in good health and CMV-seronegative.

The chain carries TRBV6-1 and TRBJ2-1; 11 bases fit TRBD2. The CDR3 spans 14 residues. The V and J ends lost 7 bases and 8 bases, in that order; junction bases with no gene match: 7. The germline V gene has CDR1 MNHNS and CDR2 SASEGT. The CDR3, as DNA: TGTGCCAGCACACTAGCGGGAGTTTCATATGAGCAGTTCTTC. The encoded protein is CASTLAGVSYEQFF.

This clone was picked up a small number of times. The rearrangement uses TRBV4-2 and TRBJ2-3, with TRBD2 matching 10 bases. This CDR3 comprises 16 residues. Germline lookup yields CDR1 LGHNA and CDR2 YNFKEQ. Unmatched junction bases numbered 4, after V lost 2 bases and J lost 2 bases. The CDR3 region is CASSQSAGGHTDTQYF. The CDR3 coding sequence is TGTGCCAGCAGCCAATCAGCGGGGGGGCACACAGATACGCAGTATTTT.

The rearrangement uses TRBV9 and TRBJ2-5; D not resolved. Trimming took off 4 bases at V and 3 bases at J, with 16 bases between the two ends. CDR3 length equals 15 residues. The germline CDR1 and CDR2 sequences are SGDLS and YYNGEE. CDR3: CASSPGATDKETQYF. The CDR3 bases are TGTGCCAGCAGCCCCGGCGCTACAGACAAAGAGACCCAGTACTTC. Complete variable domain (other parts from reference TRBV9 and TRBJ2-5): DSGVTQTPKHLITATGQRVTLRCSPRSGDLSVYWYQQSLDQGLQFLIQYYNGEERAKGNILERFSAQQFPDLHSELNLSSLELGDSALYFCASSPGATDKETQYFGPGTRLLVL.

CDR3: CASSEDSNYGYTF. The DNA for the CDR3 is TGCGCCAGCAGTGAGGACAGCAACTATGGCTACACCTTC. This rearrangement joins TRBV10-1 to TRBJ1-2, with D maybe TRBD1 (5 bases). CDR3 length: 13 residues. Germline values: CDR1 WNHNN, CDR2 SYGVQD (reference sequence). The V gene lost 2 bases and the J gene lost 2 bases, with 6 bases spanning the gap.

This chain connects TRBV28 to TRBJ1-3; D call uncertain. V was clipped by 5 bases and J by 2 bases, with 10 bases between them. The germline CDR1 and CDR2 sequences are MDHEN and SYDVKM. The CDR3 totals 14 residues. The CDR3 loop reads CASSNQNTGNTIYF. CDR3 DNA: TGTGCCAGCAGTAACCAGAACACTGGAAACACCATATATTTT.

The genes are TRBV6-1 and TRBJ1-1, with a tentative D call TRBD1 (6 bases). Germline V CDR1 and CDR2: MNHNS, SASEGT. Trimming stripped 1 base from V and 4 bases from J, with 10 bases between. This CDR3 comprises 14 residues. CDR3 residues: CASSEGRGFTEAFF. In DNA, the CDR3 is TGTGCCAGCAGTGAAGGCAGGGGCTTCACTGAAGCTTTCTTT.

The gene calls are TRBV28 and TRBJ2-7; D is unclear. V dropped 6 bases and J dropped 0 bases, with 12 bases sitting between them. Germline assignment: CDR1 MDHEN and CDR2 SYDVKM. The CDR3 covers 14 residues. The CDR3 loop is CASRPLGRSYEQYF. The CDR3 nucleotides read TGTGCCAGCAGGCCGCTAGGCCGCTCCTACGAGCAGTACTTC.

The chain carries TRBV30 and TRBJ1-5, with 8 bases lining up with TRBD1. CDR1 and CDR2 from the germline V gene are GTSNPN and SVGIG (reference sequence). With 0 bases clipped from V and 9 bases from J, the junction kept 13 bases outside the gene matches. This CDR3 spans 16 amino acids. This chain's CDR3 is CAWSVAAGGLGGPQHF. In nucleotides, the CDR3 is TGTGCCTGGAGTGTAGCCGCAGGGGGCCTAGGTGGGCCCCAGCATTTT.

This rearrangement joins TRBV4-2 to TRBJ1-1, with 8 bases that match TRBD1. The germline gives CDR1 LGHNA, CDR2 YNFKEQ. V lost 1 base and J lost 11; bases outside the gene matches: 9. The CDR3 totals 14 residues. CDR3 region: CASSQVGQGGWAFF. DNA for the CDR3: TGTGCCAGCAGCCAAGTCGGACAGGGCGGTTGGGCTTTCTTT.

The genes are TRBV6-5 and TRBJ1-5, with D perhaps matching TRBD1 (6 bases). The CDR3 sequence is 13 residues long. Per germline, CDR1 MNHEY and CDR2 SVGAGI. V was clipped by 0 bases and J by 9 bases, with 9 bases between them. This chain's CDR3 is CASSYSRGGPQHF. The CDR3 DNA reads TGTGCCAGCAGTTACTCGAGGGGGGGGCCCCAGCATTTT.

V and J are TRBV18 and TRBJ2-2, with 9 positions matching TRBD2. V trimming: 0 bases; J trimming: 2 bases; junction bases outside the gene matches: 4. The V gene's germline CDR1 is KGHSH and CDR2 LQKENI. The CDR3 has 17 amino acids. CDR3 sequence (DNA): TGTGCCAGCTCACCACCGGGACTAGCCGATAACACCGGGGAGCTGTTTTTT. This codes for CASSPPGLADNTGELFF. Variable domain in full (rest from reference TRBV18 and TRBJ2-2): NAGVMQNPRHLVRRRGQEARLRCSPMKGHSHVYWYRQLPEEGLKFMVYLQKENIIDESGMPKERFSAEFPKEGPSILRIQQVVRGDSAAYFCASSPPGLADNTGELFFGEGSRLTVL.

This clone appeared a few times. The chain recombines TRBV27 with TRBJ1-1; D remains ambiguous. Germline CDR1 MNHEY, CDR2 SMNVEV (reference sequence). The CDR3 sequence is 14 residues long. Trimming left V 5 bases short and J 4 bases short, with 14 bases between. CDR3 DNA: TGTGCCAGCAGTCCCAGAGGCCTGGGCACTGAAGCTTTCTTT. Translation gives CASSPRGLGTEAFF.

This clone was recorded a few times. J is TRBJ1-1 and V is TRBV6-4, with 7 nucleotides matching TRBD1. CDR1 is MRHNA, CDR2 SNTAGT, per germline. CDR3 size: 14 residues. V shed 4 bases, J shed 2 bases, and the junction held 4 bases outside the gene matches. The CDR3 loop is CASSATGVNTEAFF. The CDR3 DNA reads TGTGCCAGCAGTGCCACAGGGGTAAACACTGAAGCTTTCTTT.

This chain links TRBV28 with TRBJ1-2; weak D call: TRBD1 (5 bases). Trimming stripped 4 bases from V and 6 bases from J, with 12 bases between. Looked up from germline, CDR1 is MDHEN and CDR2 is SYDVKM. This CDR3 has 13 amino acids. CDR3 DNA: TGTGCCAGCAGTTGGTCAGGGCTGGATGGCTACACCTTC. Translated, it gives CASSWSGLDGYTF.

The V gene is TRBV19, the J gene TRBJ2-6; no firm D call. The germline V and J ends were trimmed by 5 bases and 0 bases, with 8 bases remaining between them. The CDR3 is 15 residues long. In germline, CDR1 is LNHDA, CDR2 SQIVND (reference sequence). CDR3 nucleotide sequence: TGTGCCAGTAGTGCAGTCCGCTCTGGGGCCAACGTCCTGACTTTC. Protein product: CASSAVRSGANVLTF. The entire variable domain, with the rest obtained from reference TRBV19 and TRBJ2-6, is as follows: DGGITQSPKYLFRKEGQNVTLSCEQNLNHDAMYWYRQDPGQGLRLIYYSQIVNDFQKGDIAEGYSVSREKKESFPLTVTSAQKNPTAFYLCASSAVRSGANVLTFGAGSRLTVL.

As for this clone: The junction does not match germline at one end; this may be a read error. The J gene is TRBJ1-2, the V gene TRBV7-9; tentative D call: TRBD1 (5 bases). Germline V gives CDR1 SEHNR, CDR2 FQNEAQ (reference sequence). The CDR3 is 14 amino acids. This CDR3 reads CSSSLRRRGQGYTF. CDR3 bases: TGTTCCAGCAGCTTAAGACGGAGGGGTCAAGGCTACACCTTC.

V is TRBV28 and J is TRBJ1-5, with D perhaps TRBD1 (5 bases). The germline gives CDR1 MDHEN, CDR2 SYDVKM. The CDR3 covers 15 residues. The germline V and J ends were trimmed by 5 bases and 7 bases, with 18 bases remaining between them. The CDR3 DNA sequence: TGTGCCAGCAGTACATTCGGACAAGGATGGCAGCCCCAGCATTTT. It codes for CASSTFGQGWQPQHF.

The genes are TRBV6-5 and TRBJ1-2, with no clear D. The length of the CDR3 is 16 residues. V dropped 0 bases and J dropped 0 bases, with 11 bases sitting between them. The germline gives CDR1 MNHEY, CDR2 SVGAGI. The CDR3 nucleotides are TGTGCCAGCAGTTACTCGCGGTACGGCACTAACTATGGCTACACCTTC. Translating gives CASSYSRYGTNYGYTF.

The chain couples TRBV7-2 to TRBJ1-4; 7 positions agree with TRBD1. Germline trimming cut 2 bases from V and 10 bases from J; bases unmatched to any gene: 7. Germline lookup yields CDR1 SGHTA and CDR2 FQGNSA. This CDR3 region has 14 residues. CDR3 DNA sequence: TGTGCCAGCAGCTTAAGTCAGGGGGTAGGAAAACTGTTTTTT. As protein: CASSLSQGVGKLFF.

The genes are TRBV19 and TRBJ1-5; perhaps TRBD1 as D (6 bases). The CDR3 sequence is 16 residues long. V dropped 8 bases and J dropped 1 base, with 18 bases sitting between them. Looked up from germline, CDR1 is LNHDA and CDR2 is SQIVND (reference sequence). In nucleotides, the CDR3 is TGTGCCAGTGCCACAGTGGGGGCAAAGAGCAATCAGCCCCAGCATTTT. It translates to CASATVGAKSNQPQHF.

CDR3 residues: CASSSGLRAYEQYF. For the CDR3, the DNA is TGTGCCAGCAGTTCCGGGTTGAGGGCCTACGAGCAGTACTTC. V gene TRBV28 combines with J gene TRBJ2-7; D may be TRBD2 (5 bases). The ends were cut back, 4 bases at V and 2 bases at J, with 12 bases in the middle. Per the germline V gene, CDR1 is MDHEN and CDR2 is SYDVKM. The CDR3 spans 14 residues.

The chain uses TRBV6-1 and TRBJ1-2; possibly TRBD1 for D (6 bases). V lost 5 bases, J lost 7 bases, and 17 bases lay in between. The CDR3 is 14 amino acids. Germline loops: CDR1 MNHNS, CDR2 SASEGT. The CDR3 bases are TGTGCCAGCAGTCCTAGCTGGGGGGGGCTTGGCTACACCTTC. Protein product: CASSPSWGGLGYTF.

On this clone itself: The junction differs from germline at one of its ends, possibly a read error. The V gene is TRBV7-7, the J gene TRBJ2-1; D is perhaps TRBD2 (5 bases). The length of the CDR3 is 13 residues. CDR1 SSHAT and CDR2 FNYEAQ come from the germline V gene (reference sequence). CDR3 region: CASSLDSGNPQFF. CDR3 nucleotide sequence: TGTGCCAGCAGTTTAGATTCGGGAAACCCTCAGTTCTTC.

CDR3: CASSLMLTGTNEKLFF. For the CDR3, the DNA is TGTGCCAGCAGTTTAATGCTGACAGGGACTAATGAAAAACTGTTTTTT. The genes are TRBV28 and TRBJ1-4; 7 bases are shared with TRBD1. Germline assignment: CDR1 MDHEN and CDR2 SYDVKM. V trimming: 2 bases; J trimming: 2 bases; junction bases outside the gene matches: 5. The CDR3 contains 16 residues.

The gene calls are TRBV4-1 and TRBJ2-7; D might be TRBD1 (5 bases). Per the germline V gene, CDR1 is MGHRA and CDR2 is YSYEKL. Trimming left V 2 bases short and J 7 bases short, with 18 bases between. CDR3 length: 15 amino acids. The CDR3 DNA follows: TGCGCCAGCAGCCAACAGCAGGGCCCCCTCGGGGAGCAGTACTTC. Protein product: CASSQQQGPLGEQYF.

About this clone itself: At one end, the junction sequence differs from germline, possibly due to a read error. This CDR3 reads CASSLALAGDEQCF. The CDR3, as DNA: TGCGCCAGCAGCTTGGCACTAGCGGGGGACGAGCAGTGCTTC. J is TRBJ2-7 and V is TRBV5-1; 11 bases align to TRBD2. The CDR3 loop spans 14 amino acids. Germline CDR1 SGHRS, CDR2 YFSETQ.

CDR3 sequence: CSVHPGGTEAFF. The CDR3 nucleotides read TGCAGCGTCCATCCAGGGGGCACTGAAGCTTTCTTT. This chain links TRBV29-1 with TRBJ1-1; 7 nucleotides agree with TRBD1. J was trimmed by 4 bases and V by 6 bases; bases with no gene match: 5. In germline, CDR1 is SQVTM, CDR2 ANQGSEA. This CDR3 region has 12 residues.

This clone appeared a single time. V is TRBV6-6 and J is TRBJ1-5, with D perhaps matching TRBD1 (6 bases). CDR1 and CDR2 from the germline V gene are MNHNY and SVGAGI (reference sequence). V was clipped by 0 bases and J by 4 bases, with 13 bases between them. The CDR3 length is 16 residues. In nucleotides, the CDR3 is TGTGCCAGCAGTTACTCGAAGGGGGACGGGAATCAGCCCCAGCATTTT. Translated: CASSYSKGDGNQPQHF.